Below, one T cell receptor (beta chain) is given with its context. No antigen is known for it. The data belong to a study of cytomegalovirus exposure and HLA in healthy donors. Study-wide results and caveats: It was likely that a cluster of highly shared sequence variants was a sequencing artifact. It was confirmed in vitro that three of the CMV-associated chains were specific for CMV antigens. Reported results showed that the classifier diagnosed cytomegalovirus status with high specificity and sensitivity. HLA allele associations emerged for roughly 16,000 TCR beta sequences in a later analysis, at 0.05 false discovery rate.

The PCR ran on 60 Vbeta and 13 Jbeta primers. Using immunoSEQ multiplex PCR, the repertoire was profiled, and TCRdb retains in-frame clones only, with some absent. This sample has 100,000 to 150,000 clones, with around 71% found just once. The CDR3 totals 17 residues. Trimming at V came to 8 bases and at J to 2 bases, leaving 17 bases not matched to a gene. The V gene's germline CDR1 is SGHTA and CDR2 FQGNSA. This clonotype was sampled from an older woman in good health and CMV-seropositive. The sample taken for sequencing was PBMCs. The genes are TRBV7-2 and TRBJ2-7, with 8 bases identical to TRBD2. The CDR3 coding sequence is TGTGCCAGCGGTCCGGGAGGGGGAGCGGGGGTCCCCTACGAGCAGTACTTC. Its protein is CASGPGGGAGVPYEQYF.